This T cell receptor beta chain was recorded in a study of T cell repertoires in cytomegalovirus infection. Study at large: Matching HLA type, along with CMV infection, was indicated by public TCR beta signatures.

General study points: Dominant in the ex vivo response were TCR beta clonotypes restricted by HLA-C and specific for CMV.

Concerning this clonotype: Antigen: not known.

From the reads, TCRdb called clonotypes with MiXCR, one entry per CDR3 protein. The repertoire holds approximately 130,000 distinct CDR3 sequences, 20% to 30% seen once, with 34% in the top ten. Germline V gives CDR1 SGHNT, CDR2 YYREEE (reference sequence). This CDR3 spans 15 amino acids. The V end was cut by 5 bases, the J end by 3 bases, with 17 bases between. This sequence was found in a human donor in good health (CMV status not recorded). Some clones in this sample may be carry-over from other donors' samples. This chain uses TRBV5-4 with TRBJ1-2; D is uncertain. Sequencing was done on a sample of PBMCs, sequenced either directly or after in vitro stimulation (not recorded which). CDR3 DNA sequence: TGTGCCAGCAGTCAGGTTATAGGGAGCGACTATGGCTACACCTTC. Translating it yields CASSQVIGSDYGYTF.